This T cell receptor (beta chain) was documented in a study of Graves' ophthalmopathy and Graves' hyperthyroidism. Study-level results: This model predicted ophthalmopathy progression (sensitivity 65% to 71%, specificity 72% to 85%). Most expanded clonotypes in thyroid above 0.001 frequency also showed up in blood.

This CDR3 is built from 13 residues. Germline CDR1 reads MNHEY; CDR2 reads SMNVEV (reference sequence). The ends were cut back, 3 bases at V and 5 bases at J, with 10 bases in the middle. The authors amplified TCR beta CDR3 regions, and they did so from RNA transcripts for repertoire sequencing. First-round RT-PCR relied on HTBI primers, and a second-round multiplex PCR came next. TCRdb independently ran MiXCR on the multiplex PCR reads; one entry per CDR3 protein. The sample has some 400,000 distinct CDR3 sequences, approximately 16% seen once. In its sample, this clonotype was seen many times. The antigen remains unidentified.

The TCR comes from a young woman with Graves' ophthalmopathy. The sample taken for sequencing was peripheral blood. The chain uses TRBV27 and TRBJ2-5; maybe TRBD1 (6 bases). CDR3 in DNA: TGTGCCAGCAGTTTCACAGGGTTGGAGACCCAGTACTTC. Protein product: CASSFTGLETQYF.